Listed below are T cell receptor beta chains from one sample, sequenced in a study of regulatory T cells in long-lasting Graves disease. A single record per CDR3 protein comes from TCRdb applying MiXCR to the multiplex PCR reads. The table records roughly 500,000 distinct CDR3 sequences, about 14% of them present only once. These same data were also listed under a study on T cells in Graves' hyperthyroidism and ophthalmopathy.

The sample consisted of peripheral blood mononuclear cells (PBMCs), taken at new diagnosis, from a patient treated with antithyroid drugs. The source is a man aged 25-45 years with Graves disease. CDR3s include the opening cysteine and the closing phenylalanine or tryptophan. Fields, in order: J gene, D gene, V gene, clone size, CDR3 DNA, CDR3 protein. A D gene is named only where the DNA matches it firmly. Only part of the rows carry a size: once, few, many, or a class if the clone is expanded.

J: TRBJ1-5
D: -
V: TRBV2
size: many
DNA: TGTGCCAGCAGTGTGGAAGGACAGCCCCAGCATTTT
CDR3: CASSVEGQPQHF

J: TRBJ2-2
D: TRBD2
V: TRBV19
size: -
DNA: TGTGCCAGTAGTATAACCCCCAGAAGGAGCGGGAGCAACACCGGGGAGCTGTTTTTT
CDR3: CASSITPRRSGSNTGELFF

J: TRBJ2-7
D: TRBD2
V: TRBV11-2
size: many
DNA: TGTGCCAGCAGCCCCGCAATGGGGGGGAACGAGCAGTACTTC
CDR3: CASSPAMGGNEQYF

J: TRBJ2-1
D: -
V: TRBV5-1
size: -
DNA: TGCGCCAGCAGCTTAAACCCCCCTGGGGGAGATGAGCAGTTCTTC
CDR3: CASSLNPPGGDEQFF

J: TRBJ2-2
D: -
V: TRBV19
size: many
DNA: TGTGCCAGTAGTTCCCCTCCGGCGAACACCGGGGAGCTGTTTTTT
CDR3: CASSSPPANTGELFF

J: TRBJ2-1
D: TRBD1
V: TRBV9
size: -
DNA: TGTGCCAGCAGCGTACCCGTAGGGGACAGTCAGCAGTTCTTC
CDR3: CASSVPVGDSQQFF

J: TRBJ2-7
D: TRBD1
V: TRBV20-1
size: few
DNA: TGCAGTGCTAGAGATATGGGACAGAACGAGCAGTACTTC
CDR3: CSARDMGQNEQYF

J: TRBJ2-1
D: TRBD1
V: TRBV12-3/TRBV12-4
size: many
DNA: TGTGCCAGCAGTTTAGCGCGTGGGGGACAGGGCTCAAATGAGCAGTTCTTC
CDR3: CASSLARGGQGSNEQFF

J: TRBJ2-7
D: -
V: TRBV3-1
size: many
DNA: TGTGCCAGCAGCCAAGTTGGGACAAGCTCCTACGAGCAGTACTTC
CDR3: CASSQVGTSSYEQYF

J: TRBJ2-5
D: -
V: TRBV24-1
size: -
DNA: TGTGCCACCAGTGATCCGGACCCGAGTAAGGAGACCCAGTACTTC
CDR3: CATSDPDPSKETQYF

J: TRBJ2-7
D: -
V: TRBV28
size: -
DNA: TGTGCCAGCAGTTTATCGACGGGACGGAGCGGGCAGTACTTC
CDR3: CASSLSTGRSGQYF

J: TRBJ2-5
D: -
V: TRBV6-1
size: many
DNA: TGTGCCAGCAGCCCCGACGGACCTCAAGAGACCCAGTACTTC
CDR3: CASSPDGPQETQYF

J: TRBJ2-3
D: TRBD2
V: TRBV11-2
size: -
DNA: TGTGTCAGCAGCCGCCGGGGGGTGGATACGCAGTATTTT
CDR3: CVSSRRGVDTQYF

J: TRBJ2-5
D: -
V: TRBV7-6
size: -
DNA: TGTGCCAGCAGCTCAACGACCGGAACAGCAGAGACCCAGTACTTC
CDR3: CASSSTTGTAETQYF

J: TRBJ2-1
D: TRBD2
V: TRBV5-1
size: many
DNA: TGCGCCAGCAGCAAGACTAGCGTTAACAATGAGCAGTTCTTC
CDR3: CASSKTSVNNEQFF

J: TRBJ1-4
D: -
V: TRBV6-1
size: many
DNA: TGTGCCAGCAATGACCGGGGGTGGGGGAAACTGTTTTTT
CDR3: CASNDRGWGKLFF

J: TRBJ2-1
D: TRBD2
V: TRBV12-5
size: many
DNA: TGTGCTAGTGGTTTGGTCATAGCGGGAGGGAAGGATGAGCAGTTCTTC
CDR3: CASGLVIAGGKDEQFF

J: TRBJ2-7
D: -
V: TRBV5-1
size: -
DNA: TGCGCCAGCAGCTTCGCAGGGGATTACGAGCAGTACTTC
CDR3: CASSFAGDYEQYF

J: TRBJ2-7
D: -
V: TRBV27
size: many
DNA: TGTGCCAGCAGGGCCTCAAGGGGGACCCCCTACGAGCAGTACTTC
CDR3: CASRASRGTPYEQYF

J: TRBJ2-3
D: TRBD2
V: TRBV29-1
size: many
DNA: TGCAGCGTTGTTAGCGGGCGTAGCACAGATACGCAGTATTTT
CDR3: CSVVSGRSTDTQYF

J: TRBJ1-2
D: TRBD1
V: TRBV20-1
size: -
DNA: TGCAGTGCTAGTCCTGACAGGGGCGGGAACTATGGCTACACCTTC
CDR3: CSASPDRGGNYGYTF

J: TRBJ2-5
D: -
V: TRBV28
size: -
DNA: TGTGCCAGCAAGGGCAGCTACAATGAGCAGTACTTC
CDR3: CASKGSYNEQYF

J: TRBJ2-1
D: -
V: TRBV2
size: many
DNA: TGTGCCAGCAAGAGCTGGGAAGTCAATGAGCAGTTCTTC
CDR3: CASKSWEVNEQFF

J: TRBJ2-2
D: TRBD1
V: TRBV18
size: -
DNA: TGTGCCAGCTCACGGCCGGGACAGGGGTTCACCGGGGAGCTGTTTTTT
CDR3: CASSRPGQGFTGELFF

J: TRBJ2-1
D: TRBD1
V: TRBV30
size: -
DNA: TGTGCCTCCCGGGAGGGACAGGGGGCCTATGAGCAGTTCTTC
CDR3: CASREGQGAYEQFF

J: TRBJ2-1
D: -
V: TRBV12-3/TRBV12-4
size: few
DNA: TGTGCCAGCACCCCTATGGAGGGATGGGACAATGAGCAGTTCTTC
CDR3: CASTPMEGWDNEQFF

J: TRBJ2-6
D: TRBD1
V: TRBV25-1
size: once
DNA: TGTGCCAGCAGTGTCGTGGGCAGGGGGACCTCTGGGGCCAACGTCCTGACTTTC
CDR3: CASSVVGRGTSGANVLTF

J: TRBJ2-1
D: -
V: TRBV19
size: -
DNA: TGTGCCAGTAGTACTAGCAGGAGCTCCTACAATGAGCAGTTCTTC
CDR3: CASSTSRSSYNEQFF

J: TRBJ2-5
D: -
V: TRBV7-9
size: -
DNA: TGTGCCAGCAGCGAGGATGGAGGGGAGACCCAGTACTTC
CDR3: CASSEDGGETQYF

J: TRBJ2-1
D: -
V: TRBV10-2
size: -
DNA: TGCGCCAGCAGTGGGCGTCAGTCCTACAATGAGCAGTTCTTC
CDR3: CASSGRQSYNEQFF

J: TRBJ2-1
D: -
V: TRBV7-9
size: many
DNA: TGTGCCAGCAGCCACAATGAGCAGTTCTTC
CDR3: CASSHNEQFF

J: TRBJ1-1
D: TRBD1
V: TRBV20-1
size: many
DNA: TGCAGTGCTAGAATACGGACAGGGAAAAACACTGAAGCTTTCTTT
CDR3: CSARIRTGKNTEAFF

J: TRBJ1-3
D: -
V: TRBV5-1
size: -
DNA: TGCGCCAGCAGCCCTGAGGGCCACGGGAGCACCATATATTTT
CDR3: CASSPEGHGSTIYF